This is a list of T cell receptor beta chains from one sample in a study of T cells in Graves' hyperthyroidism and ophthalmopathy. TCRdb processed the multiplex PCR reads anew with MiXCR; each CDR3 protein has one entry. The repertoire holds roughly 800,000 distinct CDR3 sequences, with 35% to 40% as singletons. Sequences were obtained from blood. The receptors were sampled from a man aged 18 to 29 with Graves' hyperthyroidism. Each CDR3 is given with its conserved first and last residue. The D gene is left open where the match is weak. The size of a clone is reported for some rows only, either as once, few or many, or as a class for expanded clones.

TRBJ1-1 NA TRBV2 many CASSGHLKAFF TGTGCCAGCAGTGGCCACCTTAAAGCTTTCTTT
TRBJ2-7 TRBD1 TRBV7-9 NA CASSYGQGIAYEQYF TGTGCCAGCAGTTACGGACAGGGGATCGCATACGAGCAGTACTTC
TRBJ2-7 NA TRBV2 many CASTTERGSEQYF TGTGCCAGCACGACAGAACGGGGTTCCGAGCAGTACTTC
TRBJ2-7 NA TRBV7-2 NA CASSLNDRGHLIYEQYF TGTGCCAGCAGCTTAAATGATAGGGGACATCTAATCTACGAGCAGTACTTC
TRBJ1-1 TRBD1 TRBV6-5 many CASSFEGAKAFF TGTGCCAGCAGTTTTGAGGGGGCCAAAGCTTTCTTT
TRBJ1-1 TRBD1 TRBV6-5 NA CASSYPPGGMNTEAFF TGTGCCAGCAGTTACCCCCCAGGGGGCATGAACACTGAAGCTTTCTTT
TRBJ2-2 NA TRBV7-9 few CASSPPGLPLELFF TGTGCCAGCAGCCCGCCCGGACTACCCCTGGAGCTGTTTTTT
TRBJ1-5 NA TRBV2 NA CASSARDAREDNQPQHF TGTGCCAGCAGTGCTAGGGACGCACGGGAAGATAATCAGCCCCAGCATTTT
TRBJ1-1 NA TRBV5-6 NA CASSLTDGRLRAFF TGTGCCAGCAGCTTGACTGACGGACGCCTTAGAGCTTTCTTT
TRBJ1-1 NA TRBV6-6 few CASSYGVAEAFF TGTGCCAGCAGTTACGGGGTCGCTGAAGCTTTCTTT
TRBJ1-2 TRBD1 TRBV20-1 few CSARDRSGTGERGYTF TGCAGTGCTAGAGACCGATCCGGGACAGGGGAACGAGGCTACACCTTC
TRBJ1-1 TRBD1 TRBV7-2 NA CASSPPPQNRGRGTEAFF TGTGCCAGCAGTCCCCCCCCCCAAAACAGGGGAAGGGGGACTGAAGCTTTCTTT
TRBJ1-6 TRBD1 TRBV7-2 many CASSSAGTGYSPLHF TGTGCCAGCAGCTCGGCCGGGACAGGGTATTCACCCCTCCACTTT
TRBJ1-1 TRBD1 TRBV20-1 NA CSASRDGTGNTEAFF TGCAGTGCCAGTCGAGACGGGACAGGGAACACTGAAGCTTTCTTT
TRBJ2-5 NA TRBV6-1 NA CASRMTGRETQYF TGTGCCAGCAGAATGACAGGGAGGGAGACCCAGTACTTC
TRBJ1-2 NA TRBV2 NA CASKAAGLAGGSF TGTGCCAGCAAAGCAGCGGGACTAGCGGGAGGGAGCTTC
TRBJ2-7 NA TRBV5-1 few CASSVRALVDEQYF TGCGCCAGCAGCGTCCGGGCCCTGGTCGACGAGCAGTACTTC
TRBJ2-7 TRBD2 TRBV19 few CASSAAGGETYEQYF TGTGCCAGTAGCGCAGCGGGAGGGGAAACCTACGAGCAGTACTTC
TRBJ1-5 NA TRBV20-1 many CSARDTNQPQHF TGCAGCGCCAGGGACACCAATCAGCCCCAGCATTTT
TRBJ1-1 NA TRBV4-1 few CASSQGQDEAFF TGCGCCAGCAGCCAAGGACAGGATGAAGCTTTCTTT
TRBJ2-2 NA TRBV2 NA CASSEDWVGAGELFF TGTGCCAGCAGTGAAGACTGGGTAGGGGCCGGGGAGCTGTTTTTT
TRBJ2-3 NA TRBV20-1 NA CSARDRTLGTDTQYF TGCAGTGCTAGAGATAGGACCCTGGGCACAGATACGCAGTATTTT
TRBJ2-7 NA TRBV29-1 many CSVEQGSSYEQYF TGCAGCGTTGAACAGGGTAGCTCCTACGAGCAGTACTTC
TRBJ2-7 NA TRBV6-5 NA CASSSADAYEQYF TGTGCCAGCAGTTCTGCTGACGCCTACGAGCAGTACTTC
TRBJ1-1 NA TRBV7-2 few CASSLVLGNTEAFF TGTGCCAGCAGCTTAGTACTGGGAAACACTGAAGCTTTCTTT
TRBJ2-7 TRBD1 TRBV7-9 many CASSLDGTGAYEQYF TGTGCCAGCAGCTTGGACGGGACAGGGGCCTACGAGCAGTACTTC
TRBJ1-4 NA TRBV7-2 NA CASSLVYGKLFF TGTGCCAGCAGCTTAGTATACGGAAAACTGTTTTTT
TRBJ1-1 NA TRBV5-5 few CASSLAWRPNTEAFF TGTGCCAGCAGCTTAGCGTGGAGGCCGAACACTGAAGCTTTCTTT
TRBJ1-1 TRBD1 TRBV15 many CATSRDYGQGATQAFF TGTGCCACCAGCAGAGATTACGGACAGGGGGCGACCCAAGCTTTCTTT
TRBJ1-1 NA TRBV4-1 NA CASSYGRGYTEAFF TGCGCCAGCAGCTACGGGCGGGGGTACACTGAAGCTTTCTTT
TRBJ1-5 NA TRBV12-3/TRBV12-4 few CASSSLSFQPQHF TGTGCCAGCAGTTCTCTGAGTTTTCAGCCCCAGCATTTT
TRBJ1-6 NA TRBV7-9 NA CASKRGSNSPLHF TGTGCCAGCAAAAGGGGATCAAATTCACCCCTCCACTTT
TRBJ1-1 NA TRBV19 few CASSIGGRKEAFF TGTGCCAGTAGTATAGGGGGGAGGAAAGAAGCTTTCTTT
TRBJ2-7 TRBD2 TRBV6-6 few CASREGRGSSYEQYF TGTGCCAGCAGGGAGGGACGCGGGAGCTCCTACGAGCAGTACTTC
TRBJ1-4 NA TRBV14 NA CASSQEGSNEKLFF TGTGCCAGCAGCCAAGAGGGCTCGAATGAAAAACTGTTTTTT
TRBJ1-6 TRBD1 TRBV19 many CASSSPGGKESPLHF TGTGCCAGTAGTTCCCCAGGGGGAAAGGAATCACCCCTCCACTTT
TRBJ2-5 NA TRBV7-2 NA CASSSLAFGETQYF TGTGCCAGCAGCTCCCTAGCATTCGGAGAGACCCAGTACTTC
TRBJ2-7 NA TRBV20-1 NA CSAGDSGPYEQYF TGCAGTGCCGGGGACAGCGGGCCTTACGAGCAGTACTTC
TRBJ1-5 NA TRBV20-1 NA CSARSGSNQPQHF TGCAGTGCTAGATCAGGTAGCAATCAGCCCCAGCATTTT
TRBJ1-5 NA TRBV24-1 NA CATSEGARGNQPQHF TGTGCCACCAGTGAAGGGGCGAGGGGCAATCAGCCCCAGCATTTT
TRBJ2-5 NA TRBV20-1 few CSARASPETQYF TGCAGTGCTAGAGCCAGCCCAGAGACCCAGTACTTC
TRBJ1-1 TRBD1 TRBV2 NA CASSAQGEAGSEAFF TGTGCCAGCAGTGCACAGGGGGAGGCGGGCTCTGAAGCTTTCTTT
TRBJ1-1 TRBD1 TRBV19 NA CASSIRTGNRVNTEAFF TGTGCCAGTAGTATTCGGACAGGGAATAGAGTGAACACTGAAGCTTTCTTT
TRBJ2-5 NA TRBV6-1 NA CASSGIDHGLRF TGTGCCAGCAGTGGCATTGACCACGGTTTGAGGTTC
TRBJ2-5 NA TRBV5-5 NA CASSQEMWLAPETQYF TGTGCCAGCAGCCAAGAGATGTGGCTAGCACCAGAGACCCAGTACTTC
TRBJ1-1 NA TRBV6-5 many CACHAGDTEAFF TGTGCCTGCCACGCTGGGGACACTGAAGCTTTCTTT
TRBJ2-2 TRBD1 TRBV25-1 many CASRSGTGGNTGELFF TGTGCCAGCAGATCCGGGACAGGGGGAAACACCGGGGAGCTGTTTTTT
TRBJ2-5 TRBD2 TRBV2 many CASSDGTSSPTQYF TGTGCCAGCAGTGACGGGACTAGCTCTCCGACCCAGTACTTC
TRBJ1-5 NA TRBV10-3 NA CAIRAAGGLTEHF TGTGCCATCAGGGCAGCGGGAGGATTGACCGAGCATTTT
TRBJ2-2 NA TRBV24-1 many CATSELGGYTGELFF TGTGCCACCAGTGAACTGGGCGGATACACCGGGGAGCTGTTTTTT